This T cell receptor beta chain originates from a study of CD8 T cells in Susac syndrome. Findings of the study overall: Regarding the TCR sequencing and HLA analysis, the study admitted that a relatively small number of individuals were involved.

V was shortened by 3 bases and J by 5 bases, with 8 bases between the two germline ends. Looked up from germline, CDR1 is MNHEY and CDR2 is SVGEGT. The CDR3 has 13 amino acids. This clonotype was counted between two and nine times. Antigen specificity is unknown. With random hexamers, reverse transcription was performed on about 0.5 to 1 ug of RNA. TCRdb processed the immunoSEQ multiplex PCR reads anew with MiXCR; each CDR3 protein has one entry. This table holds 150,000 to 200,000 distinct CDR3 sequences, 90% to 96% found once. TEMRA cells were enriched by FACS, and CD4+ and CD8+ T cells were negatively isolated.

Sequenced: CD4+ T cells from PBMCs. V gene TRBV6-2 or TRBV6-3 combines with J gene TRBJ2-1; possibly TRBD1 or TRBD2 for D (5 bases each). This TCR was recovered from a human donor with multiple sclerosis. CDR3 DNA: TGTGCCAGCAGTTATATGGGGGACAATGAGCAGTTCTTC. Protein: CASSYMGDNEQFF.